This T cell receptor (beta chain) was captured by sequencing in a study of T cells in Graves' hyperthyroidism and ophthalmopathy. Study context: Peripheral blood draws took place at initial diagnosis, ahead of any treatment.

General study results and limits: In validation, the model predicted ophthalmopathy. These predictions came a median about 6.5 months before onset.

Template material for amplifying TCR beta CDR3 regions consisted of RNA transcripts. The HTBI primer set served for first-round RT-PCR of the TCR CDR3. TCRdb reanalysed the multiplex PCR reads using MiXCR and keeps one entry per CDR3 protein. The sample includes over 200,000 distinct CDR3 sequences, roughly 18% of them seen just once. The CDR3 spans 15 residues. Germline V gene sequence: CDR1 SNHLY, CDR2 FYNNEI. The ends were cut back, 4 bases at V and 0 bases at J, with 10 bases in the middle. Patients aged 18 to 65 had newly diagnosed hyperthyroidism that had lasted under 2 months. Patients with uncontrolled infections, other autoimmune diseases, pregnancy or lactation were excluded. This clonotype was counted many times. The antigen is undetermined.

Sequencing was done on a sample of blood. The chain carries TRBV2 and TRBJ2-1; TRBD2 is a possible D gene (6 bases). This clonotype originated in a man aged 45-65 years with Graves' hyperthyroidism. In DNA, the CDR3 is TGTGCCAGCAGTGGTATAGCGGCCTCCTACAATGAGCAGTTCTTC. It codes for CASSGIAASYNEQFF.